What follows are 9 T cell receptor beta chains derived from one specimen sequenced in a study of T-cell reconstitution after alpha-beta-depleted transplantation in children. Findings and caveats of the study: Diversity and T-cell counts at one year after transplant derived mostly from new T cells.

Unique molecular identifiers were used in preparing the TCRbeta library. TCRdb reprocessed the PCR reads with MiXCR, giving one entry per CDR3 protein. This table holds some 300,000 distinct CDR3 sequences, about 7.3% found once. Their antigens remain unidentified. Sample: peripheral blood, taken 360 days after TCRalphabeta/CD19-depleted stem cell transplant. Receptor source: a female patient aged 2-15 years who had a stem cell transplant for Fanconi anemia, so the T cells may come from the graft donor.

This clonotype was counted many times. This chain links TRBV6-5 with TRBJ2-7, with no clear D. Deletions cut 6 bases from V and 0 bases from J, with 9 bases between. The germline V gene encodes CDR1 MNHEY and CDR2 SVGAGI. The CDR3 totals 13 residues. This CDR3 reads CASRFLFSYEQYF. The DNA for the CDR3 is TGTGCCAGCAGATTCTTATTCTCCTACGAGCAGTACTTC.

This clonotype was seen a handful of times. The gene calls are TRBV20-1 and TRBJ2-5, with a possible D match to TRBD1 (6 bases). Trimming pared 3 bases from V and 3 bases from J, leaving 8 bases between. This CDR3 is built from 12 residues. CDR1 and CDR2 (germline): DFQATT, SNEGSKA (reference sequence). In DNA, the CDR3 is TGCAGTGCTAGTCACAGGGAAGAGACCCAGTACTTC. Translated: CSASHREETQYF.

This clonotype showed up many times. The chain has TRBV29-1 and TRBJ2-7, with TRBD1 matching over 8 bases. The CDR3 is 14 amino acids. Germline V gene sequence: CDR1 SQVTM, CDR2 ANQGSEA. The V segment lost 5 bases and the J segment 4 bases; nucleotides outside the gene matches: 10. CDR3 in DNA: TGCAGCGTTATAAGGGCAGGGGGCATGTACGAGCAGTACTTC. Residues: CSVIRAGGMYEQYF.

The chain employs TRBV7-9 and TRBJ2-3, with 11 positions matching TRBD2. Trimming at V came to 5 bases and at J to 3 bases, leaving 10 bases not matched to a gene. CDR1 and CDR2 from the germline V gene are SEHNR and FQNEAQ (reference sequence). CDR3 length: 17 amino acids. The CDR3: CASSRGPGLAVTDTQYF. The CDR3 DNA sequence: TGTGCCAGCAGCCGGGGACCGGGACTAGCGGTGACAGATACGCAGTATTTT.

This clonotype was detected many times. The chain is built from TRBV6-5 and TRBJ2-1; TRBD2 matches at 8 bases. V trimming: 7 bases; J trimming: 7 bases; junction bases outside the gene matches: 9. Germline CDR1 and CDR2: MNHEY and SVGAGI. The CDR3 consists of 14 residues. The CDR3 sequence is CASTFSGSKNEQFF. The CDR3 nucleotides are TGTGCCAGCACCTTCAGCGGGAGTAAAAATGAGCAGTTCTTC.

CDR3 DNA sequence: TGTGCCAGCAGTTTACTCCGGGGGACTATCCGCTCCTACAATGAGCAGTTCTTC. Translation: CASSLLRGTIRSYNEQFF. The V gene is TRBV6-2 or TRBV6-3, the J gene TRBJ2-1; 7 bases are a match to TRBD2. V lost 4 bases, J lost 0 bases, and 12 bases stayed unmatched. CDR3 size: 18 residues. Germline lookup yields CDR1 MNHEY and CDR2 SVGEGT.

This clonotype was detected only a few times. V and J are TRBV27 and TRBJ2-7, with 7 bases fitting TRBD2. The CDR3 length is 14 residues. From germline, CDR1 is MNHEY and CDR2 SMNVEV (reference sequence). The V segment lost 2 bases and the J segment 2 bases; nucleotides outside the gene matches: 3. As DNA, the CDR3 is TGTGCCAGCAGTTTAATCGCGGGAGCCTACGAGCAGTACTTC. This sequence encodes CASSLIAGAYEQYF.

The chain combines TRBV27 with TRBJ2-1, with 12 nucleotides matching TRBD2. With 5 bases clipped from V and 4 bases from J, the junction kept 6 bases outside the gene matches. Per the germline V gene, CDR1 is MNHEY and CDR2 is SMNVEV (reference sequence). The CDR3 consists of 16 residues. CDR3 loop: CASSTTGTSGYNEQFF. The CDR3 region has the DNA TGTGCCAGCAGTACTACCGGGACTAGCGGGTACAATGAGCAGTTCTTC.

This clonotype was counted many times. The rearrangement uses TRBV29-1 and TRBJ1-1; the match to TRBD1 covers 8 bases. This CDR3 has 15 amino acids. Looked up from germline, CDR1 is SQVTM and CDR2 is ANQGSEA. V lost 4 bases and J lost 4; bases outside the gene matches: 11. CDR3 coding DNA: TGCAGCGTTGCGCAAACGGGACAGGTCAGCACTGAAGCTTTCTTT. Translated: CSVAQTGQVSTEAFF.